Listed below are T cell receptor beta chains from one sample, sequenced in a study of blood T cell repertoires in COVID-19. Clones were sequenced by immunoSEQ multiplex PCR, and TCRdb holds only the in-frame ones, with some missing. The profile shows under 250,000 clones, about 80% of them singletons. Sequencing was carried out using peripheral blood. The receptor source for this set is a man older than 75 with acute or convalescent COVID-19. Both conserved end residues are part of each CDR3. A D gene is named only where the DNA matches it firmly. The size of a clone is reported for some rows only, either as once, few or many, or as a class for expanded clones.

>.|TRBJ2-7|.|15|TRBV12-5
CASGLGRPSSYEQYF
TGTGCTAGTGGTTTGGGTCGCCCGAGCTCCTACGAGCAGTACTTC
>.|TRBJ1-2|.|13|TRBV6-5
CASYHSRGYGYTF
TGTGCCAGCTACCATTCCAGGGGCTATGGCTACACCTTC
>.|TRBJ2-3|.|15|TRBV10-3
CAIRAGTPITDTQYF
TGTGCCATCAGGGCCGGGACACCTATCACAGATACGCAGTATTTT
>.|TRBJ1-2|.|12|TRBV19
CASSLGRSGYTF
TGTGCCAGTAGTTTAGGGAGAAGCGGCTACACCTTC
>.|TRBJ2-5|.|18|TRBV24-1
CATSDPGYGGGFQETQYF
TGTGCCACCAGTGATCCTGGGTACGGCGGAGGGTTTCAAGAGACCCAGTACTTC
>.|TRBJ2-1|TRBD2|16|TRBV29-1
CSVSGTSVGGGNEQFF
TGCAGCGTTTCCGGGACTAGCGTCGGAGGTGGAAATGAGCAGTTCTTC
>.|TRBJ2-1|TRBD1|15|TRBV15
CATSRDGQGNNEQFF
TGTGCCACCAGCAGAGATGGACAGGGGAACAATGAGCAGTTCTTC
>.|TRBJ1-5|TRBD1|15|TRBV28
CASRPGTGYNQPQHF
TGTGCCAGCAGACCAGGGACAGGGTACAATCAGCCCCAGCATTTT
>.|TRBJ2-3|.|17|TRBV4-1
CASSQAFRTLDTDTQYF
TGCGCCAGCAGCCAAGCGTTTCGGACTCTGGACACAGATACGCAGTATTTT
>.|TRBJ2-7|TRBD1|15|TRBV27
CASSSGTGVPYEQYF
TGTGCCAGCAGTTCCGGGACAGGGGTCCCCTACGAGCAGTACTTC
>.|TRBJ1-5|.|15|TRBV6-1
CASSDVFRGLQPQHF
TGTGCCAGCAGTGATGTCTTTCGAGGGTTGCAGCCCCAGCATTTT
>.|TRBJ2-7|TRBD1|16|TRBV18
CASSPPGTVNSYEQYF
TGTGCCAGCTCACCCCCTGGGACAGTTAACTCCTACGAGCAGTACTTC
>.|TRBJ1-1|.|14|TRBV5-5
CASSARHEGSEAFF
TGTGCCAGCAGTGCGAGACACGAGGGCTCTGAAGCTTTCTTT
>.|TRBJ1-2|.|18|TRBV27
CASSLKPLTGTSLYGYTF
TGTGCCAGCAGTTTAAAACCCCTAACAGGGACCTCCCTTTATGGCTACACCTTC
>.|TRBJ1-1|TRBD1|13|TRBV29-1
CSGRDRGNTEAFF
TGCAGCGGACGCGACAGGGGGAACACTGAAGCTTTCTTT
>once|TRBJ2-7|TRBD1|14|TRBV19
CASTRDRATYEQYF
TGTGCCAGTACCCGGGACAGGGCCACCTACGAGCAGTACTTC
>.|TRBJ1-3|TRBD1|14|TRBV7-2
CASSLGTGGDTIYF
TGTGCCAGCAGCTTAGGGACAGGGGGGGACACCATATATTTT
>.|TRBJ1-1|.|13|TRBV28
CASSPGRVTEAFF
TGTGCCAGCAGTCCAGGGAGGGTCACTGAAGCTTTCTTT
>.|TRBJ2-7|TRBD2|16|TRBV4-1
CASSRELAGISYEQYF
TGCGCCAGCAGCCGGGAACTAGCGGGGATTTCCTACGAGCAGTACTTC
>few|TRBJ1-4|TRBD1|16|TRBV6-6
CASSYPLRQGREKLFF
TGTGCCAGCAGTTACCCCCTTCGACAGGGGAGGGAAAAACTGTTTTTT
>.|TRBJ1-1|TRBD1|15|TRBV19
CASSIGATGTNEAFF
TGTGCCAGCAGCATTGGGGCGACAGGGACAAATGAAGCTTTCTTT
>once|TRBJ1-1|.|13|TRBV11-2
CASSLQGVTEAFF
TGTGCCAGCAGCTTACAAGGGGTCACTGAAGCTTTCTTT
>many|TRBJ2-5|.|14|TRBV7-8
CASSLPGGGETQYF
TGTGCCAGCAGTCTACCCGGGGGTGGAGAGACCCAGTACTTC
>.|TRBJ2-3|.|14|TRBV7-3
CASSFLGLADTQYF
TGTGCCAGCAGCTTTCTGGGCTTGGCAGATACGCAGTATTTT
>.|TRBJ2-1|TRBD2|15|TRBV3-1/TRBV3-2
CASSQRGTLYNEQFF
TGTGCCAGCAGCCAGCGGGGGACCCTCTACAATGAGCAGTTCTTC
>.|TRBJ2-2|.|16|TRBV7-2
CASSLIVTTPTGELFF
TGTGCCAGCAGCTTAATCGTGACAACCCCCACCGGGGAGCTGTTTTTT
>.|TRBJ1-3|.|13|TRBV2
CASRIGSGNTIYF
TGTGCCAGCAGAATAGGGAGTGGAAACACCATATATTTT
>.|TRBJ2-6|TRBD1|16|TRBV24-1
CATSDRDRAGANVLTF
TGTGCCACCAGTGATAGAGACAGGGCTGGGGCCAACGTCCTGACTTTC
>.|TRBJ1-4|.|11|TRBV19
CASRSVEKLFF
TGTGCCAGTAGGTCGGTCGAGAAACTGTTTTTT
>.|TRBJ1-4|.|17|TRBV11-2
CASSLSRAPATNEKLFF
TGTGCCAGCAGCCTTAGTCGCGCACCCGCAACTAATGAAAAACTGTTTTTT
>.|TRBJ2-7|.|12|TRBV3-1/TRBV3-2
CASSQSVYEQYF
TGTGCCAGCAGCCAATCTGTCTACGAGCAGTACTTC
>.|TRBJ1-2|TRBD1|16|TRBV5-1
CASSLARGQATYGYTF
TGCGCCAGCAGCTTGGCCAGGGGACAGGCCACCTATGGCTACACCTTC
>few|TRBJ2-7|TRBD1|16|TRBV6-1
CASSEGSWTGSYEQYF
TGTGCCAGCAGTGAAGGTAGCTGGACAGGGTCCTACGAGCAGTACTTC
>.|TRBJ1-2|.|8|TRBV12-3/TRBV12-4
CASSDNTF
TGTGCCAGCAGTGACAACACCTTC
>.|TRBJ2-7|TRBD1|16|TRBV5-1
CASSLTPGQGFYEQYF
TGCGCCAGCAGCCTAACTCCGGGACAGGGGTTCTACGAGCAGTACTTC
>.|TRBJ1-6|.|14|TRBV4-1
CASSQGGDRSPLHF
TGCGCCAGCAGCCAAGGGGGGGATCGTTCACCCCTCCACTTT
>.|TRBJ2-1|TRBD2|15|TRBV6-5
CASRRTSGGADEQFF
TGTGCCAGCCGAAGGACTAGCGGGGGGGCAGATGAGCAGTTCTTC
>.|TRBJ1-6|TRBD1|15|TRBV7-2
CASSFAGTGKSPLHF
TGTGCCAGCAGCTTCGCCGGGACAGGGAAATCACCCCTCCACTTT
>.|TRBJ2-1|TRBD2|19|TRBV5-1
CASSVLGTSGRAPYNEQFF
TGCGCCAGCAGCGTCCTCGGGACTAGCGGGAGGGCCCCCTACAATGAGCAGTTCTTC
>few|TRBJ1-1|.|13|TRBV28
CASSLDMNTEAFF
TGTGCCAGCAGTTTAGACATGAACACTGAAGCTTTCTTT
>.|TRBJ1-3|.|15|TRBV10-3
CAISDRVTAGNTIYF
TGTGCCATCAGTGACAGGGTCACTGCCGGAAACACCATATATTTT
>.|TRBJ2-3|.|13|TRBV11-3
CASSLDRAEWQYF
TGTGCCAGCAGCTTAGATAGAGCTGAATGGCAGTATTTT
>.|TRBJ2-3|.|11|TRBV12-5
CASGLRGTQYF
TGTGCTAGTGGTTTGAGGGGAACGCAGTATTTT
>.|TRBJ1-2|.|15|TRBV10-3
CAISESQGPIGGYTF
TGTGCCATCAGTGAGTCGCAGGGCCCCATCGGTGGCTACACCTTC
>.|TRBJ2-3|.|15|TRBV7-9
CASSFRLTSTDTQYF
TGTGCCAGCAGCTTTCGACTAACTAGCACAGATACGCAGTATTTT
>.|TRBJ2-1|TRBD2|17|TRBV19
CASSIGGAGGLYNEQFF
TGTGCCAGTAGTATTGGGGGAGCGGGAGGCCTCTACAATGAGCAGTTCTTC
>.|TRBJ2-5|TRBD2|16|TRBV30
CAWGPFLQRESETQYF
TGTGCCTGGGGACCTTTCCTTCAGCGGGAATCAGAGACCCAGTACTTC
>.|TRBJ2-7|.|12|TRBV18
CASSPDRGEQYF
TGTGCCAGCTCACCCGACCGGGGCGAGCAGTACTTC
>.|TRBJ2-2|TRBD1|15|TRBV7-2
CASSAGTVLAGELFF
TGTGCCAGCAGCGCCGGGACAGTCCTCGCCGGGGAGCTGTTTTTT
>.|TRBJ1-5|TRBD1|14|TRBV19
CATKTGNNNQPQHF
TGTGCCACTAAGACAGGGAATAACAATCAGCCCCAGCATTTT
>.|TRBJ2-7|.|16|TRBV9
CASSVGQGRIVYEQYF
TGTGCCAGCAGCGTTGGCCAGGGGAGAATCGTCTACGAGCAGTACTTC